These 21 T cell receptor beta chains came from one sample sequenced in a study of OX40 agonist ivuxolimab in advanced cancers. Clones were read by immunoSEQ multiplex PCR, and TCRdb kept only the in-frame ones, dropping some. The table lists around 60,000 clones, about nine tenths of them singletons, with approximately 25% in the top ten. The input for sequencing was CD4+ or CD8+ T cells sorted from blood, taken in a trial of the OX40 agonist ivuxolimab. The origin of the receptors is an adult with an advanced solid tumor such as melanoma, head and neck, liver or kidney cancer.

This chain uses TRBV11-1 with TRBJ2-2, with unresolved D. Per germline, CDR1 SGHAT and CDR2 FQDESV (reference sequence). The CDR3 spans 11 residues. V lost 0 bases, J lost 7 bases, and 0 bases lay in between. Written as DNA, the CDR3 is TGTGCCAGCAGCTTAGCCGGGGAGCTGTTTTTT. It yields the protein CASSLAGELFF.

The chain uses TRBV19 and TRBJ2-7, with 7 bases lining up with TRBD2. The trim removed 6 bases at V and 5 bases at J, leaving 7 bases unmatched. Germline lookup yields CDR1 LNHDA and CDR2 SQIVND (reference sequence). This CDR3 region has 13 residues. The CDR3 reads CASSGGSLNEQYF. DNA for the CDR3: TGTGCCAGTAGCGGCGGGAGCCTCAACGAGCAGTACTTC.

The chain employs TRBV9 and TRBJ2-5, with a possible D match to TRBD2 (5 bases). CDR1 is SGDLS, CDR2 YYNGEE, per germline. The CDR3 extends over 11 amino acids. The V gene lost 7 bases and the J gene lost 5 bases, with 9 bases spanning the gap. The CDR3 is CASGSGETQYF. CDR3 in DNA: TGTGCCAGCGGGAGTGGTGAGACCCAGTACTTC.

This clone was detected once. The chain links TRBV10-3 to TRBJ2-1; TRBD2 matches 9 bases. The CDR3 totals 15 residues. The J segment lost 5 bases and the V segment lost 1 base, leaving 3 bases of the junction unmatched. Germline assignment: CDR1 ENHRY and CDR2 SYGVKD. The CDR3 spells CAISEFSGSHNEQFF. The CDR3 region has the DNA TGTGCCATCAGTGAGTTTAGCGGGAGCCACAATGAGCAGTTCTTC.

J is TRBJ2-5 and V is TRBV28; unclear D gene. Trimming took 5 bases from V and 0 from J, leaving 10 bases between them. The CDR3 has 14 residues. Germline CDR1 is MDHEN and CDR2 is SYDVKM. CDR3 loop: CASSPAYDQETQYF. The CDR3 bases are TGTGCCAGCAGTCCCGCTTATGACCAAGAGACCCAGTACTTC.

This chain links TRBV7-9 with TRBJ1-3; D may be TRBD1 (5 bases). This CDR3 is built from 15 residues. V dropped 5 bases and J dropped 1 base, with 12 bases sitting between them. Germline CDR1 is SEHNR and CDR2 is FQNEAQ (reference sequence). Here the CDR3 DNA reads TGTGCCAGCAGCCTGTCGGGGCCATCTGGAAACACCATATATTTT. As protein: CASSLSGPSGNTIYF.

The chain couples TRBV28 to TRBJ2-5, with D possibly being TRBD2 (6 bases). Looked up from germline, CDR1 is MDHEN and CDR2 is SYDVKM. Trimming pared 5 bases from V and 5 bases from J, leaving 18 bases between. This CDR3 region has 15 residues. The CDR3 DNA is TGTGCCAGCAGTCCCCCCGAAAGAGGGAGGGAGACCCAGTACTTC. Protein product: CASSPPERGRETQYF.

The genes are TRBV4-1 and TRBJ2-7, with 8 bases lining up with TRBD2. Germline V lookup: CDR1 MGHRA, CDR2 YSYEKL. V shed 0 bases, J shed 2 bases, and the junction held 3 bases outside the gene matches. The CDR3 sequence is 15 residues long. The CDR3 sequence is CASSQDEREPYEQYF. CDR3 nucleotide sequence: TGCGCCAGCAGCCAAGATGAGCGGGAGCCCTACGAGCAGTACTTC.

This clone was detected once. This chain connects TRBV4-3 to TRBJ2-1, with a weak D call TRBD2 (5 bases). The germline V gene has CDR1 LGHNA and CDR2 YSLEER. The V end lost 0 bases, the J end lost 6 bases, and 12 bases lay between the germline ends. This CDR3 has 15 residues. The DNA for the CDR3 is TGCGCCAGCAGCCAAGATAGAGACTACTTCAATGAGCAGTTCTTC. Protein: CASSQDRDYFNEQFF.

The chain has TRBV27 and TRBJ2-1; 10 nucleotides agree with TRBD2. CDR1 and CDR2 (germline): MNHEY, SMNVEV (reference sequence). The V gene end was trimmed by 10 bases and the J gene end by 2 bases; junction bases not matched to a gene: 14. The length of the CDR3 is 17 residues. CDR3 sequence (DNA): TGTGCCACCGAGGGGCTAGCGGGAGTGGGGACCTACAATGAGCAGTTCTTC. The encoded protein is CATEGLAGVGTYNEQFF.

The chain is built from TRBV27 and TRBJ2-7, with 9 bases that match TRBD1. The CDR3 contains 13 residues. With 6 bases clipped from V and 2 bases from J, the junction kept 2 bases outside the gene matches. Germline V gene lookup returns CDR1 MNHEY and CDR2 SMNVEV (reference sequence). CDR3 loop: CASRGDRAYEQYF. The CDR3 region has the DNA TGTGCCAGCAGGGGGGACAGGGCCTACGAGCAGTACTTC.

The genes are TRBV27 and TRBJ1-1; tentative D call: TRBD1 (6 bases). Germline V lookup: CDR1 MNHEY, CDR2 SMNVEV (reference sequence). The CDR3 covers 14 residues. The V gene lost 3 bases and the J gene lost 1 base, with 9 bases spanning the gap. The CDR3, as DNA: TGTGCCAGCAGTTTCACAGGGCCGAACACTGAAGCTTTCTTT. This sequence encodes CASSFTGPNTEAFF.

The chain is built from TRBV15 and TRBJ1-6; no clear D gene. The germline V gene has CDR1 LNHNV and CDR2 YYDKDF (reference sequence). The CDR3 has 16 amino acids. V lost 1 base, J lost 0 bases, and 7 bases lay in between. The DNA for the CDR3 is TGTGCCACCAGCAGAGGGGCGAGCTCCTATAATTCACCCCTCCACTTT. It codes for CATSRGASSYNSPLHF.

The chain carries TRBV7-9 and TRBJ2-7; D not resolved. The CDR3 covers 13 residues. The germline CDR1 and CDR2 sequences are SEHNR and FQNEAQ (reference sequence). Trimming stripped 6 bases from V and 3 bases from J, with 12 bases between. DNA of the CDR3: TGTGCCAGCAGACCACTATCCCACTACGAGCAGTACTTC. It specifies CASRPLSHYEQYF.

V usage is TRBV4-3 and J usage is TRBJ2-2, with 7 bases matching TRBD1. V was clipped by 3 bases and J by 3 bases; unmatched bases: 7. The germline gives CDR1 LGHNA, CDR2 YSLEER. This CDR3 spans 16 amino acids. CDR3 sequence: CASSHLRDSYTGELFF. Here the CDR3 DNA reads TGCGCCAGCAGCCACCTCCGGGACAGTTACACCGGGGAGCTGTTTTTT.

This chain links TRBV16 with TRBJ1-4; D perhaps matches TRBD1 (5 bases). CDR1 and CDR2 from the germline V gene are KGHSY and FQNENV. V lost 0 bases to trimming and J lost 7 bases, with 12 bases between them. The CDR3 is made up of 15 amino acids. The CDR3 DNA reads as TGTGCCAGCAGCCAATCGGGGGTATTTGGTGAAAAACTGTTTTTT. Its protein is CASSQSGVFGEKLFF.

This clone showed up just once. Germline and junction disagree at one end, which may indicate a read error. In the same sample, other DNA sequences code for this CDR3. V gene TRBV29-1 combines with J gene TRBJ2-2, with D tentatively TRBD2 (6 bases). CDR3 size: 13 residues. Germline CDR1 reads SQVTM; CDR2 reads ANQGSEA. The CDR3 DNA follows: TGTAGCGTTTTGGCGGGACGGGCCGGGGAGCTGTTTTTT. It specifies CSVLAGRAGELFF.

The chain combines TRBV4-1 with TRBJ1-6; no clear D. This CDR3 region has 17 residues. CDR1 MGHRA and CDR2 YSYEKL come from the germline V gene. Trimming took 3 bases from V and 0 from J, leaving 12 bases between them. The CDR3, as DNA: TGCGCCAGCAGCCATACGGCGGGGAGCTCCTATAATTCACCCCTCCACTTT. Its translation: CASSHTAGSSYNSPLHF.

The chain carries TRBV9 and TRBJ2-7; D is possibly TRBD2 (5 bases). V gave up 0 bases and J gave up 5 bases, with 9 bases separating them. CDR3 length: 13 residues. Germline assignment: CDR1 SGDLS and CDR2 YYNGEE. CDR3 protein: CASSVDGDDEQYF. The CDR3 DNA sequence: TGTGCCAGCAGCGTAGACGGGGATGACGAGCAGTACTTC.

CDR3 protein: CASSISGPGNTEAFF. The DNA of the CDR3 is TGTGCCAGTAGTATTTCGGGGCCAGGGAACACTGAAGCTTTCTTT. This sequence joins TRBV19 and TRBJ1-1; D possibly corresponds to TRBD1 (5 bases). CDR1 and CDR2 from the germline V gene are LNHDA and SQIVND (reference sequence). This CDR3 is 15 amino acids long. The V gene lost 3 bases and the J gene lost 1 base, with 12 bases spanning the gap.

This clone appeared a few times. The CDR3 loop is CASSPSLPDTEAFF. For the CDR3, the DNA is TGTGCCAGCTCACCTTCACTCCCGGACACTGAAGCTTTCTTT. This sequence joins TRBV18 and TRBJ1-1, with D unclear. From germline, CDR1 is KGHSH and CDR2 LQKENI. This CDR3 comprises 14 residues. Trimming took off 3 bases at V and 3 bases at J, with 11 bases between the two ends.